These 29 T cell receptor beta chains originate from one sample sequenced in a study of blood T cell repertoires in COVID-19. This table comes from immunoSEQ multiplex PCR, and its TCRdb copy is limited to in-frame clones, with some not included. The sample carries fewer than 250,000 clones, 80% to 90% recorded once. The sample was peripheral blood. Every receptor here comes from an elderly woman with acute or convalescent COVID-19.

The chain has TRBV14 and TRBJ2-7; 13 positions match TRBD2. The germline CDR1 and CDR2 sequences are SGHDN and FVKESK. The junction had 6 bases not matched to a gene; V was cut back by 4 bases and J by 3 bases. The CDR3 covers 16 residues. In DNA, the CDR3 is TGTGCCAGCAGCCCCGGACTAGCGGGGGCCATCTACGAGCAGTACTTC. This codes for CASSPGLAGAIYEQYF. The full variable domain, with the rest looked up from reference TRBV14 and TRBJ2-7, is EAGVTQFPSHSVIEKGQTVTLRCDPISGHDNLYWYRRVMGKEIKFLLHFVKESKQDESGMPNNRFLAERTGGTYSTLKVQPAELEDSGVYFCASSPGLAGAIYEQYFGPGTRLTVT.

The rearrangement joins TRBV6-4 to TRBJ1-1; D is unclear. The germline gives CDR1 MRHNA, CDR2 SNTAGT. Between the trimmed V and J ends, which lost 2 bases and 4 bases, there was a span of 8 bases. The CDR3 covers 13 residues. CDR3: CASSDQPGTEAFF. The CDR3 DNA is TGTGCCAGCAGTGACCAACCAGGCACTGAAGCTTTCTTT.

J is TRBJ2-1 and V is TRBV4-1; weak D call: TRBD2 (5 bases). This CDR3 has 13 amino acids. Germline values: CDR1 MGHRA, CDR2 YSYEKL. V lost 3 bases, J lost 9 bases, and 12 bases lay in between. CDR3 sequence: CASSQASFVEQFF. CDR3 DNA sequence: TGCGCCAGCAGCCAGGCTAGCTTTGTTGAGCAGTTCTTC.

The chain joins TRBV19 to TRBJ2-6; 8 bases map to TRBD1. V shed 3 bases, J shed 2 bases, and the junction held 6 bases outside the gene matches. This CDR3 is built from 17 residues. From germline, CDR1 is LNHDA and CDR2 SQIVND (reference sequence). CDR3 coding DNA: TGTGCCAGTAGTATCCCAGGACAGGGAACTGGGGCCAACGTCCTGACTTTC. It is translated as CASSIPGQGTGANVLTF.

The chain has TRBV5-4 and TRBJ2-1; the match to TRBD2 covers 8 bases. V gave up 9 bases and J gave up 2 bases; unmatched junction bases: 13. Germline V gene sequence: CDR1 SGHNT, CDR2 YYREEE (reference sequence). The CDR3 runs 16 residues. The CDR3 sequence: CAISPRGGGPYNEQFF. For the CDR3, the DNA is TGTGCCATCTCCCCTCGGGGGGGAGGGCCCTACAATGAGCAGTTCTTC.

The chain couples TRBV15 to TRBJ1-5, with D unresolved. The CDR3 runs to 16 residues. V was pared by 2 bases and J by 0 bases, with 11 bases between. Germline assignment: CDR1 LNHNV and CDR2 YYDKDF (reference sequence). CDR3 amino acids: CATSRPLEGSNQPQHF. The DNA for the CDR3 is TGTGCCACCAGCAGACCCCTGGAGGGTAGCAATCAGCCCCAGCATTTT.

The chain carries TRBV18 and TRBJ1-2, with a tentative D call TRBD1 (5 bases). CDR1 and CDR2 (germline): KGHSH, LQKENI. The CDR3 runs 17 residues. V was shortened by 3 bases and J by 2 bases, with 19 bases between the two germline ends. The CDR3 region has the DNA TGTGCCAGCTCACCGGATATAGGGGTGATTTCAAACTATGGCTACACCTTC. Protein sequence: CASSPDIGVISNYGYTF.

The J gene is TRBJ2-2, the V gene TRBV30, with D maybe TRBD2 (6 bases). The CDR3 is made up of 16 amino acids. CDR1 GTSNPN and CDR2 SVGIG come from the germline V gene (reference sequence). The germline V and J ends were trimmed by 3 bases and 6 bases, with 20 bases remaining between them. Here the CDR3 DNA reads TGTGCCTGGAGGAGGGACTTTAAGGGTGGTCCCGGGGAGCTGTTTTTT. Its protein is CAWRRDFKGGPGELFF.

The V gene is TRBV7-2, the J gene TRBJ1-1; the match to TRBD1 covers 7 bases. The length of the CDR3 is 15 residues. From germline, CDR1 is SGHTA and CDR2 FQGNSA. Unmatched junction bases numbered 7, after V lost 1 base and J lost 5 bases. CDR3 protein: CASSLGGGVGTEAFF. CDR3 nucleotide sequence: TGTGCCAGCAGCTTAGGAGGGGGCGTTGGGACTGAAGCTTTCTTT.

The rearrangement joins TRBV27 to TRBJ2-3, with TRBD2 identical over 10 bases. Germline CDR1 and CDR2: MNHEY and SMNVEV (reference sequence). This CDR3 has 15 amino acids. Losses at the gene ends were 4 bases for V and 4 bases for J; bases not matched to a gene: 5. The DNA for the CDR3 is TGTGCCAGCAGTTCCTCTAGCGGGAGTGCAGATACGCAGTATTTT. Translation: CASSSSSGSADTQYF.

The V gene is TRBV6-5, the J gene TRBJ2-3; 10 nucleotides align to TRBD2. V lost 3 bases, J lost 1 base, and 4 bases stayed unmatched. CDR1 and CDR2 (germline): MNHEY, SVGAGI. The length of the CDR3 is 16 residues. CDR3 region: CASSYFTSGGTDTQYF. CDR3 nucleotide sequence: TGTGCCAGCAGTTATTTCACTAGCGGGGGCACAGATACGCAGTATTTT.

V gene TRBV18 combines with J gene TRBJ1-1, with D unresolved. The CDR3 spans 14 residues. Per the germline V gene, CDR1 is KGHSH and CDR2 is LQKENI. V lost 4 bases and J lost 6, with 15 bases in between. For the CDR3, the DNA is TGTGCCAGCTCACATACCGACAAACTGGCTGAAGCTTTCTTT. Amino acids: CASSHTDKLAEAFF.

CDR3 nucleotide sequence: TGCGCCAGCAGCTTGGGGGGCGATACAGGGTCCTCTGGAAACACCATATATTTT. Translated: CASSLGGDTGSSGNTIYF. The V gene is TRBV5-1, the J gene TRBJ1-3, with D perhaps TRBD1 (6 bases). The CDR3 loop spans 18 amino acids. Trimming stripped 0 bases from V and 0 bases from J, with 16 bases between. The V gene's germline CDR1 is SGHRS and CDR2 YFSETQ.

The chain uses TRBV9 and TRBJ2-6; D is unclear. V lost 0 bases and J 2 bases, leaving 6 bases between the germline ends. From germline, CDR1 is SGDLS and CDR2 YYNGEE. The CDR3 is 15 amino acids. In nucleotides, the CDR3 is TGTGCCAGCAGCGTAGGTGGCACTGGGGCCAACGTCCTGACTTTC. Encoded protein: CASSVGGTGANVLTF.

This chain links TRBV2 with TRBJ1-1, with 8 nucleotides matching TRBD1. V gave up 7 bases and J gave up 0 bases; unmatched junction bases: 7. The CDR3 has 15 amino acids. Germline CDR1 reads SNHLY; CDR2 reads FYNNEI. The CDR3 is CASKAGTGMNTEAFF. The CDR3, as DNA: TGTGCCAGCAAGGCTGGGACAGGAATGAACACTGAAGCTTTCTTT.

The V and J genes are TRBV28 and TRBJ1-3; TRBD1 might be the D (6 bases). The CDR3 covers 14 residues. CDR1 is MDHEN and CDR2 is SYDVKM in the germline V gene. V was cut by 5 bases and J by 2 bases, with 10 bases left in between. Here the CDR3 DNA reads TGTGCCAGCAGTCCCACAGGGACTGGAAACACCATATATTTT. Amino acids: CASSPTGTGNTIYF.

V is TRBV3-1 (or the pseudogene TRBV3-2) and J is TRBJ2-7; possibly TRBD2 for D (6 bases). V dropped 1 base and J dropped 2 bases, with 9 bases sitting between them. This CDR3 comprises 14 residues. Germline-derived CDR1 and CDR2 are LGHDT and YNNKEL (reference sequence). The CDR3 DNA is TGTGCCAGCAGCCAAGGGGGGGTCGCCTACGAGCAGTACTTC. Amino acid sequence: CASSQGGVAYEQYF.

The gene calls are TRBV27 and TRBJ2-2; TRBD2 is a possible D gene (5 bases). The CDR3 spans 20 residues. Per the germline V gene, CDR1 is MNHEY and CDR2 is SMNVEV (reference sequence). Between the trimmed V and J ends, which lost 5 bases and 3 bases, there was a span of 28 bases. The CDR3 DNA reads TGTGCCAGCAGTCCCCAATATCGGGGAGAGGAGTTTGAGGACACCGGGGAGCTGTTTTTT. Its translation is CASSPQYRGEEFEDTGELFF.

The V gene is TRBV6-5, the J gene TRBJ2-7, with 9 bases lining up with TRBD2. Looked up from germline, CDR1 is MNHEY and CDR2 is SVGAGI. The CDR3 has 14 residues. J lost 7 bases, V lost 6 bases, and 10 bases had no gene match. CDR3 in DNA: TGTGCCAGCAGGTTAGCGGGAGATTCGGCTGAGCAGTACTTC. It translates to CASRLAGDSAEQYF.

This clone occurred a few times. This rearrangement joins TRBV30 to TRBJ1-2; a possible D gene is TRBD1 (6 bases). This CDR3 is 16 amino acids long. Trimming left V 1 base short and J 4 bases short, with 19 bases between. The germline gives CDR1 GTSNPN, CDR2 SVGIG (reference sequence). CDR3 region: CAWSEARQALFYGYTF. CDR3 bases: TGTGCCTGGAGTGAGGCAAGACAGGCCCTTTTCTATGGCTACACCTTC.

The chain is built from TRBV12-3 or TRBV12-4 and TRBJ2-5; the D gene is possibly TRBD1 (5 bases). This CDR3 is built from 12 residues. Between the trimmed V and J ends, which lost 7 bases and 1 base, there was a span of 7 bases. The CDR3 nucleotides are TGTGCCAGCACGACAGCCCAAGAGACCCAGTACTTC. Protein: CASTTAQETQYF.

The CDR3 here is CASVAGNRYEQYF. The CDR3 nucleotides are TGTGCCAGCGTGGCGGGGAATAGGTACGAGCAGTACTTC. The rearrangement joins TRBV25-1 to TRBJ2-7; D is possibly TRBD2 (6 bases). Trimming left V 8 bases short and J 4 bases short, with 15 bases between. The CDR3 contains 13 residues. Germline V lookup: CDR1 MGHDK, CDR2 SYGVNS.

In its sample, this clone was seen a few times. The gene calls are TRBV5-1 and TRBJ1-2, with 7 bases matching TRBD1. CDR3 length: 15 residues. V lost 4 bases to trimming and J lost 2 bases; unmatched junction nucleotides: 8. Germline V gene lookup returns CDR1 SGHRS and CDR2 YFSETQ. The CDR3 DNA sequence: TGCGCCAGCAGCCAAGGGGACAGCTGGAACTATGGCTACACCTTC. Translation: CASSQGDSWNYGYTF.

The V gene is TRBV12-5, the J gene TRBJ2-3, with no clear D. The CDR3 length is 13 residues. With 3 bases removed from V and 1 base from J, the gap between germline ends came to 5 bases. CDR1 is LGHNT and CDR2 is FRNRAP in the germline V gene. The CDR3, as DNA: TGTGCTAGTGGTTTAGTAGGCACAGATACGCAGTATTTT. It encodes CASGLVGTDTQYF.

The gene calls are TRBV9 and TRBJ1-6, with a possible D match to TRBD1 (5 bases). CDR3 length equals 18 residues. Germline V gene data show CDR1 as SGDLS and CDR2 as YYNGEE. The ends were cut back, 3 bases at V and 4 bases at J, with 20 bases in the middle. CDR3 bases: TGTGCCAGCAGCGCCGGATTGGACACCCCAACTTATAATTCACCCCTCCACTTT. It is translated as CASSAGLDTPTYNSPLHF.

This chain connects TRBV15 to TRBJ1-1, with TRBD1 identical over 12 bases. This CDR3 is 19 amino acids long. Germline CDR1 LNHNV, CDR2 YYDKDF (reference sequence). V shed 2 bases and J 2 bases; nucleotides not matched to a gene: 12. CDR3 sequence reads: CATSRPGQGALAPNTEAFF. The CDR3 region has the DNA TGTGCCACCAGCAGACCGGGACAGGGGGCTCTGGCCCCAAACACTGAAGCTTTCTTT.

This chain uses TRBV4-2 with TRBJ2-5; tentative D call: TRBD2 (5 bases). The CDR3 is made up of 13 amino acids. Between the trimmed V and J ends, which lost 2 bases and 4 bases, there was a span of 8 bases. Per germline, CDR1 LGHNA and CDR2 YNFKEQ. CDR3 DNA sequence: TGTGCCAGCAGCCAAAATCGGGGAGAGACCCAGTACTTC. Its translation is CASSQNRGETQYF.

V is TRBV6-5 and J is TRBJ2-1; TRBD2 is a possible D gene (6 bases). CDR3 length equals 13 residues. The V gene lost 11 bases and the J gene lost 5 bases, with 16 bases spanning the gap. Germline CDR1 is MNHEY and CDR2 is SVGAGI. The CDR3 coding sequence is TGTGCCGTTCGGGACTCCCGGAACAATGAGCAGTTCTTC. Translation: CAVRDSRNNEQFF.

The V gene is TRBV7-3, the J gene TRBJ1-1, with TRBD1 as a possible D gene (6 bases). The CDR3 loop spans 13 amino acids. Germline V gene sequence: CDR1 SGHTA, CDR2 FQGTGA. The V end lost 5 bases, the J end lost 8 bases, and 15 bases lay between the germline ends. The CDR3 nucleotides are TGTGCCAGCAGCCTTAATCCCGGGACAGAAGCTTTCTTT. Amino acid sequence: CASSLNPGTEAFF.